The clone carrying this T cell receptor (beta chain) has just a few counts. Its antigen is not known. The germline V gene has CDR1 GTSNPN and CDR2 SVGIG (reference sequence). V lost 2 bases and J lost 4, with 12 bases in between. The CDR3 extends over 14 amino acids. The data are from a study of beta chain features in type 1 diabetes. The isolated RNA, all of it, was reverse transcribed, so expressed TCRB transcripts were what got sequenced. Using immunoSEQ multiplex PCR, the repertoire was profiled, and TCRdb retains in-frame clones only, with some absent. The data show some 150,000 clones, approximately 10% seen once. Via the markers CD45RO/CCR7/CD25/CD127/CD95/CD27, stem cell-like memory, regulatory, central memory and naive CD4+ cells were sorted. Notes on the study in general: Within each of all four CD4+ subsets, Type 1 diabetes patients had TCRB CDR3s that were moderately but significantly shorter.

The sequencing input was central memory CD4+ T cells from blood. The TCR comes from a man aged 18-30 years in good health. This rearrangement joins TRBV30 to TRBJ1-3; no clear D. CDR3 sequence reads: CAWSRVSAGNTIYF. The CDR3 coding sequence is TGTGCCTGGAGTCGGGTGTCTGCGGGAAACACCATATATTTT.